This TCR beta chain is from a study of blood T cell repertoires in COVID-19. This table comes from immunoSEQ multiplex PCR, and its TCRdb copy is limited to in-frame clones, with some not included. The repertoire holds 150,000 or so clones, with around 89% as singletons. V was clipped by 5 bases and J by 4 bases, with 17 bases between them. Germline V gene data show CDR1 as SGHVS and CDR2 as FNYEAQ. CDR3 length equals 16 residues. Sample: peripheral blood. This receptor was obtained from a man between 18 and 29 years old with COVID-19, enrolled during active disease. The chain recombines TRBV7-6 with TRBJ2-2; D is unresolved. The CDR3 here is CASSLTPAAATGELFF. The CDR3 nucleotides read TGTGCCAGCAGCCTTACGCCGGCCGCGGCCACCGGGGAGCTGTTTTTT. Combining the CDR3 with reference TRBV7-6 and TRBJ2-2 gives the whole variable domain GAGVSQSPRYKVTKRGQDVALRCDPISGHVSLYWYRQALGQGPEFLTYFNYEAQQDKSGLPNDRFSAERPEGSISTLTIQRTEQRDSAMYRCASSLTPAAATGELFFGEGSRLTVL.